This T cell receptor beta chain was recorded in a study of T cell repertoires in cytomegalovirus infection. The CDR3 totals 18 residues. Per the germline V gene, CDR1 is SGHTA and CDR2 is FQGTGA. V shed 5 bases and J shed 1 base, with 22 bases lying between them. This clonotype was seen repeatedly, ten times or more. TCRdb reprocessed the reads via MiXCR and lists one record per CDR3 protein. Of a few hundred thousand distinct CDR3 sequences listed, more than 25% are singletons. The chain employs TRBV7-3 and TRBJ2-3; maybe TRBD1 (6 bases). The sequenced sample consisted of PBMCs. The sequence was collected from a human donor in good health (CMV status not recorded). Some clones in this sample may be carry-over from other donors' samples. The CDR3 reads CASSPWGQGGARTDTQYF. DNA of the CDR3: TGTGCCAGCAGCCCCTGGGGGCAGGGTGGGGCTCGCACAGATACGCAGTATTTT.